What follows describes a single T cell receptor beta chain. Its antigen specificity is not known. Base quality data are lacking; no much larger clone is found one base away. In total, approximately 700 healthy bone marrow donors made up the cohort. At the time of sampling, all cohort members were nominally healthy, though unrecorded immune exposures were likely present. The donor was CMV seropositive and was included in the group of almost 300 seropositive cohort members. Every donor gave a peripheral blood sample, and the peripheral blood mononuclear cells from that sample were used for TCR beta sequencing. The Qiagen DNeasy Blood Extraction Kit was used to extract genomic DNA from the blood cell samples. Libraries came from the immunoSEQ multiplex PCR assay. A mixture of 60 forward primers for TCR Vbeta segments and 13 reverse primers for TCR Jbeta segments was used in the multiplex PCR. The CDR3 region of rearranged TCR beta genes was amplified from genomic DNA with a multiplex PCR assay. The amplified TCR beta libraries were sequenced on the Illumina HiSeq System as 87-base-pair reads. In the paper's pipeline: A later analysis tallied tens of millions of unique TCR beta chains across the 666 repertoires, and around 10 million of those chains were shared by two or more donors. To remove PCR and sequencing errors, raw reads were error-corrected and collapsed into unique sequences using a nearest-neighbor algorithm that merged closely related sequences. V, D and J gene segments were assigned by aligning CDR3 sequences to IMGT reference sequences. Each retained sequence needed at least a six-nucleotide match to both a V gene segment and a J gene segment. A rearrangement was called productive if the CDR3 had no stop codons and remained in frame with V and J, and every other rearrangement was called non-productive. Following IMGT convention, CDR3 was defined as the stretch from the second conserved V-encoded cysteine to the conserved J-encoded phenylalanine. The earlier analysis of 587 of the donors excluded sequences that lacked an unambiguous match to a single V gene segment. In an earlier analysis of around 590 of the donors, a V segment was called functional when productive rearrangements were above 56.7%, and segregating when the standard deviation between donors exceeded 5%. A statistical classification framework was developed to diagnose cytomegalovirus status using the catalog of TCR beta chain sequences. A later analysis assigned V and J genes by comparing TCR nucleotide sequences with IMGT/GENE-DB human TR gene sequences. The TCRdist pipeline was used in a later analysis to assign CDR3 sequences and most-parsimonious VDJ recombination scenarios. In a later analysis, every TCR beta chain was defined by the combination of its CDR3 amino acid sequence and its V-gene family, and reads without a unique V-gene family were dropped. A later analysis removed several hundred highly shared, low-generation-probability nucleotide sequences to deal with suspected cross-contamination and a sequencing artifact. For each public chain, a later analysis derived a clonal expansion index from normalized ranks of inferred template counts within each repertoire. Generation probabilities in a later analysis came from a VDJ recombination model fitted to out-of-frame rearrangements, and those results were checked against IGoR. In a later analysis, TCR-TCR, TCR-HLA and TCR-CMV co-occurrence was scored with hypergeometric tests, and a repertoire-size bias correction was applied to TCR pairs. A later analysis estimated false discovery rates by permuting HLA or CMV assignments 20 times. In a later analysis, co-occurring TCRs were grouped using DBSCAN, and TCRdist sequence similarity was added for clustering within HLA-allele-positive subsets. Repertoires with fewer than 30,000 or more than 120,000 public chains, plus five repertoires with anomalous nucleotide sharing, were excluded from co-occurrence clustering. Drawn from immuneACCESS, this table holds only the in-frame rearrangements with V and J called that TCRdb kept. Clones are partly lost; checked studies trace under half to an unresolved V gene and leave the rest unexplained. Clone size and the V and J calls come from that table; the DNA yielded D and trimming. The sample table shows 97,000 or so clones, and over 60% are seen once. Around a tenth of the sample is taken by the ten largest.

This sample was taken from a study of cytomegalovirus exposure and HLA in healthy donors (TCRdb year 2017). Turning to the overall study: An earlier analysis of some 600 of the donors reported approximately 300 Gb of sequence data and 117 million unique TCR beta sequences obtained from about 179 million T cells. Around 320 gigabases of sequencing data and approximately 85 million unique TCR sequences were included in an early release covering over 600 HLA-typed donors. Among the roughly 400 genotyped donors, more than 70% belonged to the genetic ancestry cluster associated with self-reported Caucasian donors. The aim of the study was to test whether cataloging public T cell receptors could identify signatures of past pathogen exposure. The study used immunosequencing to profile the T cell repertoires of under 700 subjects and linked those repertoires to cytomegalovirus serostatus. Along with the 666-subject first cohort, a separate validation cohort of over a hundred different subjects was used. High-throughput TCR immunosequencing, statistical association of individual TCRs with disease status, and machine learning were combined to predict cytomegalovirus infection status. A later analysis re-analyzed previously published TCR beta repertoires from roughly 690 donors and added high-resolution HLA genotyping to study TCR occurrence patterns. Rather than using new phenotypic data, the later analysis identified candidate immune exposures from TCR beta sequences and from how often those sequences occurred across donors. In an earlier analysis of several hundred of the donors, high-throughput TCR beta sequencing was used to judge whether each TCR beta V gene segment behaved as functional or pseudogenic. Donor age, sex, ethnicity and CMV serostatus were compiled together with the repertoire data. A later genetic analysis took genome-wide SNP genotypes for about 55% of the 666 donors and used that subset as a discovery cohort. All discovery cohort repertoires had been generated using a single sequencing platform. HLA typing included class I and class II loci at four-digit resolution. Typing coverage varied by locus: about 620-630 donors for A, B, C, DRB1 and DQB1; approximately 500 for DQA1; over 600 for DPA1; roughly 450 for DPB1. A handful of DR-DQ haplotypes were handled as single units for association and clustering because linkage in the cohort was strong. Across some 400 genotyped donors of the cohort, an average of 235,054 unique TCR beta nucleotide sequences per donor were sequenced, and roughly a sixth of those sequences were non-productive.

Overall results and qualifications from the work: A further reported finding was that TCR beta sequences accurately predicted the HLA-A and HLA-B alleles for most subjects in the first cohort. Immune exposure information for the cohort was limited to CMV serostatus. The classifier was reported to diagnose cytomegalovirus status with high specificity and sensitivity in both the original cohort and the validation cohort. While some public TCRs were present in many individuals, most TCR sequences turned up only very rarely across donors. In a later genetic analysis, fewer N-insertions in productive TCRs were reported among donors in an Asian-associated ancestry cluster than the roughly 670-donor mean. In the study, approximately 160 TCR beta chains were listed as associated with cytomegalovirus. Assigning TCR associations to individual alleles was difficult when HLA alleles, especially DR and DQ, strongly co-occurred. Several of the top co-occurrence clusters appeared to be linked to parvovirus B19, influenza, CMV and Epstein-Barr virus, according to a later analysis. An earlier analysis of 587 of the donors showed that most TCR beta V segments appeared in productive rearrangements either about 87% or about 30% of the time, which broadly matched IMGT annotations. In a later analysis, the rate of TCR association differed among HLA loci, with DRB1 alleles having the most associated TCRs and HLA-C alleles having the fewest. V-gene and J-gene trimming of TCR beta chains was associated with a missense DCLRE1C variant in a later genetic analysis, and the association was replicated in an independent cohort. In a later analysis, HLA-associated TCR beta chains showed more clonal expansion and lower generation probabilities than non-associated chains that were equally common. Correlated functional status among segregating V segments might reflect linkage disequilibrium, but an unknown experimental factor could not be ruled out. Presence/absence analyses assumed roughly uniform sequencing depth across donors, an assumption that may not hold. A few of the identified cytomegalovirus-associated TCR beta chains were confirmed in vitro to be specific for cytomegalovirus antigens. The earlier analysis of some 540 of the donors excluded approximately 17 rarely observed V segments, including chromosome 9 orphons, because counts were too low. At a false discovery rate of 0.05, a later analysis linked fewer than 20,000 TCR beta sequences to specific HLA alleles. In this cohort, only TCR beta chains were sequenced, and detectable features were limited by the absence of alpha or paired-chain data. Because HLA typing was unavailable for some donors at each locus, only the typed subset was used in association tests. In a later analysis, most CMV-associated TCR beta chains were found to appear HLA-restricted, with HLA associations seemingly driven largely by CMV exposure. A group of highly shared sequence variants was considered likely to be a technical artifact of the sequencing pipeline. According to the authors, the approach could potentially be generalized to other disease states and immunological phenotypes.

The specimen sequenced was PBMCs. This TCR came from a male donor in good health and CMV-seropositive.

The base sequence is TGTGCCAGCTCCCTCGGGGGGGGGCAGAGGGACGAGCAGTACTTC. This yields the protein CASSLGGGQRDEQYF. The sequence joins TRBV13 to TRBJ2-7, and 8 junctional nucleotides match TRBD2. Looking up the germline V gene (reference sequence) yields CDR1 PRHDT and CDR2 FYEKMQ. V lost 8 bases and J lost 5 bases, and the count of bases not matched to a germline gene is 14. The CDR3 covers 15 residues, taking in both the cysteine and the phenylalanine. The kept DNA is CDR3 alone, 45 bases in frame from the first base.